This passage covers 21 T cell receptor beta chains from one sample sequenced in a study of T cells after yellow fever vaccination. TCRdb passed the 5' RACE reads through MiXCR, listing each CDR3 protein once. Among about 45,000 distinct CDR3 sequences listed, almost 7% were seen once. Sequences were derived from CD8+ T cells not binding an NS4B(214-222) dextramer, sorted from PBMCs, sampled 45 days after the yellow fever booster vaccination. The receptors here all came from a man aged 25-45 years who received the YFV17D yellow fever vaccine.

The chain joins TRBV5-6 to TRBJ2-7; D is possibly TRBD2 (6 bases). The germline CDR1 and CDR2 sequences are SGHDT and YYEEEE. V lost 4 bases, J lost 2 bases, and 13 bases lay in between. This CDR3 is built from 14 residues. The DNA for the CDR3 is TGTGCCAGCAGCAAACCGGAGGGCACCTACGAGCAGTACTTC. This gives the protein CASSKPEGTYEQYF.

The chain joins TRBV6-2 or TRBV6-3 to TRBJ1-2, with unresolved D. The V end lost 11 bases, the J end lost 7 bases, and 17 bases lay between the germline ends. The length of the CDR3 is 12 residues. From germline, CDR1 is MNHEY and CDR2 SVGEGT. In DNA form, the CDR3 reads TGTGCCGGACGGGAACCCTGGGGTGGCTACACCTTC. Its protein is CAGREPWGGYTF.

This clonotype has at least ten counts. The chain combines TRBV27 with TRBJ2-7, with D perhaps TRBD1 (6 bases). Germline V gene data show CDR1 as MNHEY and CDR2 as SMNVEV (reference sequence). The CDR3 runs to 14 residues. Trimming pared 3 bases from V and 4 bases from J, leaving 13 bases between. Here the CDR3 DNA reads TGTGCCAGCAGTTTTGTGGGGGCGCGGTACGAGCAGTACTTC. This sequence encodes CASSFVGARYEQYF.

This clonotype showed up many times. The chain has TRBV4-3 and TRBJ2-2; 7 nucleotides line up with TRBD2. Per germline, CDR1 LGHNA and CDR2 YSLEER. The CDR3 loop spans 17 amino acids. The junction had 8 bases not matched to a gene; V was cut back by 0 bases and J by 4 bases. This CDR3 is CASSQDGAQRGTGELFF. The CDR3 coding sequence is TGCGCCAGCAGCCAAGATGGAGCACAGCGGGGCACCGGGGAGCTGTTTTTT.

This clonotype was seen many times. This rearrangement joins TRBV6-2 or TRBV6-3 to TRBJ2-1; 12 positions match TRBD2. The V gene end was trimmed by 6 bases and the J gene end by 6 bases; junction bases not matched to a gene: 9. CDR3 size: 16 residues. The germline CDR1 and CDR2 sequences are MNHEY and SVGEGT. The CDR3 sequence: CASRGASGRAGNEQFF. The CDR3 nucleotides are TGTGCCAGCAGAGGGGCTAGCGGGAGGGCCGGCAATGAGCAGTTCTTC.

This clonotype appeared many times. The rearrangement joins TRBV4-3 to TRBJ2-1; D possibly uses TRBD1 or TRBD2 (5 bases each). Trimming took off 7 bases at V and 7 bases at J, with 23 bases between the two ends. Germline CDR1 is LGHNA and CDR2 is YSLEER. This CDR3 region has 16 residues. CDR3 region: CASTVGTFLASNEQFF. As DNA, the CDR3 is TGCGCCAGCACCGTCGGGACGTTCCTTGCTTCTAATGAGCAGTTCTTC.

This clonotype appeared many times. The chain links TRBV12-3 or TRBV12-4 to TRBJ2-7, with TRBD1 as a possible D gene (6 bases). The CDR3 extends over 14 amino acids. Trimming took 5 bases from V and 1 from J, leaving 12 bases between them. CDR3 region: CASSPQGISYEQYF. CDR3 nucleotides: TGTGCCAGCAGTCCACAGGGCATATCCTACGAGCAGTACTTC.

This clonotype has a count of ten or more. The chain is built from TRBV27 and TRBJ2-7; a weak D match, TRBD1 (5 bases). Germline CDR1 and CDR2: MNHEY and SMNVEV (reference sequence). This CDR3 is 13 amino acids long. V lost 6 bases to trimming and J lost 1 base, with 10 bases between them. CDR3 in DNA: TGTGCCAGCAGGACAGACACTTCCTACGAGCAGTACTTC. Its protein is CASRTDTSYEQYF.

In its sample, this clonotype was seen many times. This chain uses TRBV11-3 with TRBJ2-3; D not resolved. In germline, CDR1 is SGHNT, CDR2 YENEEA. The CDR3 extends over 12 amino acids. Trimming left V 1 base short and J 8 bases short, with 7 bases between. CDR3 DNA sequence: TGTGCCAGCAGCTTAGGGGGAAGTACGCAGTATTTT. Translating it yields CASSLGGSTQYF.

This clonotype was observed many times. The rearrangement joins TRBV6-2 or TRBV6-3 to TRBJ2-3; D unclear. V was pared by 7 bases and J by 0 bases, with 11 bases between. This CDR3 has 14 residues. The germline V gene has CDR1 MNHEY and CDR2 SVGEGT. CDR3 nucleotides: TGTGCCAGCACCTTCGGGTCTAGCACAGATACGCAGTATTTT. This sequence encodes CASTFGSSTDTQYF.

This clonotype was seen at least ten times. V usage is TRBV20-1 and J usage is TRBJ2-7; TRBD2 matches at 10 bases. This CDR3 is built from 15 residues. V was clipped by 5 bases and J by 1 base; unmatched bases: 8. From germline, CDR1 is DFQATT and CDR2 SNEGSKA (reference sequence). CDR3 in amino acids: CSALSSGSTSYEQYF. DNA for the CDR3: TGCAGTGCTCTCTCTAGCGGGAGTACGTCCTACGAGCAGTACTTC.

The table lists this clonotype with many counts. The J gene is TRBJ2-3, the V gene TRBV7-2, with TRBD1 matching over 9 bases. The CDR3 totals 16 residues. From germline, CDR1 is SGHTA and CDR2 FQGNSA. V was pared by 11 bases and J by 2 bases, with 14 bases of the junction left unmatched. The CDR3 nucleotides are TGTGCCGCCCTCCAGGGGACAGGGATGGTCACAGATACGCAGTATTTT. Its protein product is CAALQGTGMVTDTQYF.

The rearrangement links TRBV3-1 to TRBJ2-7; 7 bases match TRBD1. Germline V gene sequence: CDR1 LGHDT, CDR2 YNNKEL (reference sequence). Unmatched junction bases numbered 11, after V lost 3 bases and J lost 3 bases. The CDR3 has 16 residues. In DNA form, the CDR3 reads TGTGCCAGCAGCCACCAGATAACAGGGGCGAACTACGAGCAGTACTTC. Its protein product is CASSHQITGANYEQYF.

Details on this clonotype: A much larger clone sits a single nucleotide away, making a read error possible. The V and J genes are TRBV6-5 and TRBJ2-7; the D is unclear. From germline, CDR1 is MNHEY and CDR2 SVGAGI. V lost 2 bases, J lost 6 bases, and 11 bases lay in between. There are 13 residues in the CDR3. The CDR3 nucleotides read TGTGCCAGCAGTTACAGGCATGGCGGCGAGCAGTACTTC. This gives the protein CASSYRHGGEQYF.

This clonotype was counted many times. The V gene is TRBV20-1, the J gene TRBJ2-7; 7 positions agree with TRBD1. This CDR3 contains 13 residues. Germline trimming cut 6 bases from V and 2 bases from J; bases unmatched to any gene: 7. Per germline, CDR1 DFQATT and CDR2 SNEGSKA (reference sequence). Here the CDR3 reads CSATGQRTYEQYF. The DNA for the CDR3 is TGCAGTGCCACGGGACAGAGGACCTACGAGCAGTACTTC.

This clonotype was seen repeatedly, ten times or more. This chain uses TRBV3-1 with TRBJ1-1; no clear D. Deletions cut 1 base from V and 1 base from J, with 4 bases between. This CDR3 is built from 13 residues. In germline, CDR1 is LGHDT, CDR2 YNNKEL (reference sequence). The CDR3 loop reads CASSQGENTEAFF. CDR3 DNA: TGTGCCAGCAGCCAAGGGGAGAACACTGAAGCTTTCTTT.

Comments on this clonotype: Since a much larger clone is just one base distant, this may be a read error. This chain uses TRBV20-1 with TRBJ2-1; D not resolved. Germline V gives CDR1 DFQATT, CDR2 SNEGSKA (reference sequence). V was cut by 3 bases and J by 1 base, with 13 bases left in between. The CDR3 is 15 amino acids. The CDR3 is CSASLALRSYNEQFF. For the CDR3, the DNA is TGCAGTGCTAGTCTCGCTCTAAGATCCTACAATGAGCAGTTCTTC.

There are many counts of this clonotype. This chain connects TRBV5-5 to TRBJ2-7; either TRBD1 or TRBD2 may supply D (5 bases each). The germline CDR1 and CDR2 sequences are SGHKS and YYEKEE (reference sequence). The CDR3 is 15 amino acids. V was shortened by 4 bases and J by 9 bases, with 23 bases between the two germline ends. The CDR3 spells CASSLEQLGVVLQYF. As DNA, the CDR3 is TGTGCCAGCAGCCTCGAACAGTTGGGGGTCGTCCTGCAGTACTTC.

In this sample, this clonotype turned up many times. CDR3 in amino acids: CASTPGGDWAPEQFF. CDR3 sequence (DNA): TGTGCTAGTACACCCGGGGGGGACTGGGCCCCTGAGCAGTTCTTC. The genes are TRBV12-5 and TRBJ2-1; 8 bases map to TRBD2. The junction had 15 bases not matched to a gene; V was cut back by 8 bases and J by 9 bases. The germline CDR1 and CDR2 sequences are LGHNT and FRNRAP. This CDR3 spans 15 amino acids.

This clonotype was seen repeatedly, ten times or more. As DNA, the CDR3 is TGTGCCAGCAGTGAGACCCCGGGACTAGGTAGCGGGGAGCTGTTTTTT. It encodes CASSETPGLGSGELFF. This chain links TRBV6-1 with TRBJ2-2; TRBD2 agrees at 8 bases. Per germline, CDR1 MNHNS and CDR2 SASEGT. The CDR3 loop spans 16 amino acids. The J segment lost 7 bases and the V segment lost 3 bases, leaving 10 bases of the junction unmatched.

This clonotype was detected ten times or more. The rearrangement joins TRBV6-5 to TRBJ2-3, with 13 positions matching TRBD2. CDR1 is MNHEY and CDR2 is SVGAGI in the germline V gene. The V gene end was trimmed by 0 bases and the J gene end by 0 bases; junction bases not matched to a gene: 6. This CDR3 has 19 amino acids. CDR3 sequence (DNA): TGTGCCAGCAGTTACTCAGGACTAGCGGGAGACCCCAGCACAGATACGCAGTATTTT. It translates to CASSYSGLAGDPSTDTQYF.